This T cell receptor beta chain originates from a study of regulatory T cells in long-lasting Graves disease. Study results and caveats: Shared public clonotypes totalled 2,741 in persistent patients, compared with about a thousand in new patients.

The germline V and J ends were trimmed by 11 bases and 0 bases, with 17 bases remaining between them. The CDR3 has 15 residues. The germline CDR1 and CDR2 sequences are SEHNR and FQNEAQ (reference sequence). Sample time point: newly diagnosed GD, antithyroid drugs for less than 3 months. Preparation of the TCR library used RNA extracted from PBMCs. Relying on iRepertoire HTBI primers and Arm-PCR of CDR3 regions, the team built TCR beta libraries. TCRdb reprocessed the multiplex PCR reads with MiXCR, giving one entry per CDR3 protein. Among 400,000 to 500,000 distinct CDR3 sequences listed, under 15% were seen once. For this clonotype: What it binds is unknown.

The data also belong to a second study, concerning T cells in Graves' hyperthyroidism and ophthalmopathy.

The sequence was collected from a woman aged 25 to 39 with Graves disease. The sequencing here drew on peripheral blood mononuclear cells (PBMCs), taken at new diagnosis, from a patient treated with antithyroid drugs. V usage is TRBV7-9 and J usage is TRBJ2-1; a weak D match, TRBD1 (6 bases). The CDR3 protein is CAAGQSVFSYNEQFF. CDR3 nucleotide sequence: TGTGCCGCAGGACAGAGCGTTTTCTCCTACAATGAGCAGTTCTTC.